One and the same sample provided the 24 T cell receptor beta chains below, sequenced in a study of T cell responses to AZD1222 COVID-19 vaccine. The method was immunoSEQ multiplex PCR; TCRdb's version includes in-frame clones alone and lacks a portion of them. The sample yields more than 150,000 clones, 90% seen once. The specimen comprised peripheral blood, sampled 28 days after the second AZD1222 dose. The receptors stem from an adult who received the AZD1222 COVID-19 vaccine.

This clone was observed a few times. The chain carries TRBV5-4 and TRBJ2-1; D ambiguous. Germline V gene data show CDR1 as SGHNT and CDR2 as YYREEE (reference sequence). Deletions cut 2 bases from V and 9 bases from J, with 9 bases between. This CDR3 is built from 12 residues. CDR3 sequence: CASSFELREQFF. CDR3 DNA sequence: TGTGCCAGCAGCTTCGAGCTTCGTGAGCAGTTCTTC.

The J gene is TRBJ2-2, the V gene TRBV4-1; no clear D. V was pared by 1 base and J by 4 bases, with 13 bases between. The CDR3 is 16 residues long. Germline V gene lookup returns CDR1 MGHRA and CDR2 YSYEKL. The CDR3 bases are TGCGCCAGCAGCCAAGTTTTACGGCAAGCCACCGGGGAGCTGTTTTTT. Amino acids: CASSQVLRQATGELFF.

This rearrangement joins TRBV28 to TRBJ1-4; perhaps TRBD1 as D (5 bases). V was clipped by 6 bases and J by 0 bases, with 11 bases between them. Germline-derived CDR1 and CDR2 are MDHEN and SYDVKM. The CDR3 contains 15 residues. CDR3 sequence reads: CASRTGVATNEKLFF. As DNA, the CDR3 is TGTGCCAGCAGAACGGGGGTCGCAACTAATGAAAAACTGTTTTTT.

V gene TRBV7-2 combines with J gene TRBJ2-2; possible D gene TRBD1, 6 bases. Germline values: CDR1 SGHTA, CDR2 FQGNSA. This CDR3 region has 14 residues. The ends were cut back, 5 bases at V and 4 bases at J, with 11 bases in the middle. In DNA form, the CDR3 reads TGTGCCAGCAGCCAACAGGGATCCACCGGGGAGCTGTTTTTT. It yields the protein CASSQQGSTGELFF.

The chain carries TRBV20-1 and TRBJ1-4; D gene ambiguous. The germline V gene has CDR1 DFQATT and CDR2 SNEGSKA (reference sequence). The CDR3 is made up of 11 amino acids. Between the trimmed V and J ends, which lost 2 bases and 8 bases, there was a span of 6 bases. CDR3 amino acids: CSARKQEKLFF. DNA for the CDR3: TGCAGTGCTAGAAAACAGGAAAAACTGTTTTTT.

The chain joins TRBV14 to TRBJ1-1; 9 bases are a match to TRBD1. CDR3 size: 16 residues. J lost 5 bases, V lost 2 bases, and 9 bases had no gene match. Germline V lookup: CDR1 SGHDN, CDR2 FVKESK. CDR3 protein: CASSQPLGQGRTEAFF. For the CDR3, the DNA is TGTGCCAGCAGCCAACCCTTAGGACAGGGGCGTACTGAAGCTTTCTTT.

The rearrangement uses TRBV19 and TRBJ1-1; D is perhaps TRBD1 (6 bases). Germline lookup yields CDR1 LNHDA and CDR2 SQIVND (reference sequence). Trimming cost V 5 bases and J 1 base, with 11 bases left between them. CDR3 length: 14 amino acids. CDR3 amino acids: CASSSDRRNTEAFF. The CDR3 DNA reads TGTGCCAGTAGTTCTGACAGGAGGAACACTGAAGCTTTCTTT. Supplemented by reference TRBV19 and TRBJ1-1, the full variable domain reads DGGITQSPKYLFRKEGQNVTLSCEQNLNHDAMYWYRQDPGQGLRLIYYSQIVNDFQKGDIAEGYSVSREKKESFPLTVTSAQKNPTAFYLCASSSDRRNTEAFFGQGTRLTVV.

V usage is TRBV6-5 and J usage is TRBJ1-5; the D is unclear. Between the trimmed V and J ends, which lost 5 bases and 2 bases, there was a span of 10 bases. This CDR3 comprises 14 residues. Germline lookup yields CDR1 MNHEY and CDR2 SVGAGI. This CDR3 is CASSRGMGNQPQHF. The CDR3 bases are TGTGCCAGCAGTCGGGGAATGGGCAATCAGCCCCAGCATTTT.

This rearrangement joins TRBV19 to TRBJ2-1; 10 bases line up with TRBD2. Per germline, CDR1 LNHDA and CDR2 SQIVND (reference sequence). The CDR3 runs to 16 residues. After removal of 4 bases from V and 6 bases from J, the junction contained 9 bases not matched to a gene. CDR3 sequence: CASSTGWLAGVNEQFF. The DNA of the CDR3 is TGTGCCAGTAGTACGGGGTGGCTAGCGGGGGTCAATGAGCAGTTCTTC.

The chain carries TRBV2 and TRBJ1-4; no clear D gene. Trimming stripped 7 bases from V and 0 bases from J, with 9 bases between. CDR3 size: 14 residues. Germline CDR1 reads SNHLY; CDR2 reads FYNNEI. CDR3 in DNA: TGTGCCAGCATGGACTTTACAACTAATGAAAAACTGTTTTTT. Translated: CASMDFTTNEKLFF.

The chain recombines TRBV12-3 or TRBV12-4 with TRBJ2-7; maybe TRBD2 (6 bases). CDR3 length: 11 amino acids. V was clipped by 8 bases and J by 2 bases, with 7 bases between them. The CDR3 loop reads CASPGAYEQYF. CDR3 DNA sequence: TGTGCCAGCCCGGGGGCCTACGAGCAGTACTTC.

The chain employs TRBV30 and TRBJ1-4; D gene ambiguous. The V gene's germline CDR1 is GTSNPN and CDR2 SVGIG (reference sequence). The CDR3 has 11 residues. The V end was cut by 0 bases, the J end by 7 bases, with 3 bases between. The CDR3 spells CAWSVSEKLFF. The CDR3 DNA follows: TGTGCCTGGAGTGTCAGTGAAAAACTGTTTTTT.

This chain connects TRBV9 to TRBJ2-7; D gene ambiguous. The germline V gene encodes CDR1 SGDLS and CDR2 YYNGEE. The CDR3 is 12 residues long. The ends were cut back, 1 base at V and 0 bases at J, with 2 bases in the middle. The chain's CDR3 is CASSVSSYEQYF. The CDR3 DNA is TGTGCCAGCAGCGTAAGCTCCTACGAGCAGTACTTC.

This sequence joins TRBV2 and TRBJ2-4, with 9 bases matching TRBD2. This CDR3 spans 17 amino acids. The ends lost 5 bases at V and 4 bases at J; junction bases unmatched: 12. CDR1 is SNHLY and CDR2 is FYNNEI in the germline V gene. The CDR3 sequence is CASSRQLAGVRKNIQYF. CDR3 bases: TGTGCCAGCAGTCGCCAACTAGCGGGTGTACGGAAAAACATTCAGTACTTC.

The J gene is TRBJ2-1, the V gene TRBV2; 15 nucleotides agree with TRBD2. The CDR3 is 15 residues long. The ends lost 3 bases at V and 8 bases at J; junction bases unmatched: 2. CDR1 and CDR2 from the germline V gene are SNHLY and FYNNEI. The CDR3 here is CASSEGLAGGDEQFF. The CDR3 nucleotides read TGTGCCAGCAGTGAGGGACTAGCGGGAGGTGATGAGCAGTTCTTC.

The rearrangement links TRBV6-4 to TRBJ2-1; D not certain. Per the germline V gene, CDR1 is MRHNA and CDR2 is SNTAGT. This CDR3 spans 15 amino acids. Trimming removed 4 bases from V and 12 bases from J, with 22 bases in between. CDR3 in amino acids: CASSVVPSSGIRQFF. In nucleotides, the CDR3 is TGTGCCAGCAGTGTCGTCCCATCGTCAGGTATACGGCAGTTCTTC.

J is TRBJ1-1 and V is TRBV3-1 (or the pseudogene TRBV3-2); 8 nucleotides align to TRBD1. This CDR3 is 12 amino acids long. V was clipped by 8 bases and J by 10 bases; unmatched bases: 9. Germline lookup yields CDR1 LGHDT and CDR2 YNNKEL (reference sequence). CDR3 coding DNA: TGTGCCAGCCAGGGGGCAGGGGTGGGAGCTTTCTTT. Protein: CASQGAGVGAFF.

The gene calls are TRBV6-6 and TRBJ2-7; no definite D call. CDR1 is MNHNY, CDR2 SVGAGI, per germline (reference sequence). The V and J ends lost 6 bases and 3 bases respectively, with 9 bases between them. The CDR3 spans 12 residues. In nucleotides, the CDR3 is TGTGCCAGCAGCGATAACAACTACGAGCAGTACTTC. Amino acid sequence: CASSDNNYEQYF.

This clone was detected a few times. This chain links TRBV25-1 with TRBJ1-2; weak D call: TRBD1 (5 bases). This CDR3 has 17 residues. Germline V CDR1 and CDR2: MGHDK, SYGVNS. Trimming took off 3 bases at V and 5 bases at J, with 22 bases between the two ends. CDR3 sequence (DNA): TGTGCCAGCAGTGATCCCTCCGGGGGGGAAGGATGGTATGGCTACACCTTC. This sequence encodes CASSDPSGGEGWYGYTF.

The J gene is TRBJ1-1, the V gene TRBV30; 9 nucleotides line up with TRBD1. Trimming took 5 bases from V and 5 from J; bases not matched to a gene: 6. From germline, CDR1 is GTSNPN and CDR2 SVGIG (reference sequence). The CDR3 has 13 amino acids. CDR3 protein: CAWQGQGWTEAFF. In DNA form, the CDR3 reads TGTGCCTGGCAAGGACAGGGGTGGACTGAAGCTTTCTTT.

J is TRBJ1-5 and V is TRBV28; the D gene is possibly TRBD1 (6 bases). CDR1 is MDHEN and CDR2 is SYDVKM in the germline V gene. Trimming removed 4 bases at V and 6 bases at J, with 16 bases between. There are 15 residues in the CDR3. CDR3 sequence reads: CASSSGGARSQPQHF. In DNA, the CDR3 is TGTGCCAGCAGTTCTGGGGGGGCGCGGAGTCAGCCCCAGCATTTT.

The chain combines TRBV5-1 with TRBJ2-1; unclear D gene. This CDR3 has 11 amino acids. Trimming took 0 bases from V and 6 from J, leaving 1 base between them. Per germline, CDR1 SGHRS and CDR2 YFSETQ. The CDR3 DNA follows: TGCGCCAGCAGCTTGGGCAATGAGCAGTTCTTC. Translating gives CASSLGNEQFF.

The chain has TRBV28 and TRBJ2-7, with D perhaps TRBD1 (5 bases). This CDR3 has 14 amino acids. Germline V gene data show CDR1 as MDHEN and CDR2 as SYDVKM. The V end was cut by 10 bases, the J end by 1 base, with 17 bases between. The CDR3 is CATYLKAGSYEQYF. CDR3 DNA: TGTGCCACCTACCTCAAGGCAGGGTCCTACGAGCAGTACTTC.

This clone appeared once. The CDR3 reads CASSLSPSTDTQYF. CDR3 nucleotides: TGTGCCAGCAGCTTATCGCCTAGCACAGATACGCAGTATTTT. The J gene is TRBJ2-3, the V gene TRBV7-6; D unclear. Trimming removed 2 bases at V and 0 bases at J, with 6 bases between. Germline V CDR1 and CDR2: SGHVS, FNYEAQ. This CDR3 comprises 14 residues.